This T cell receptor (beta chain) appears in the sequencing data of a study of cytomegalovirus exposure and HLA in healthy donors. Overall study findings and caveats: Per a prior analysis, the majority of TCR beta V segments were productive roughly 90% or roughly 30% of the time. In a later analysis, HLA-associated TCR beta chains were more clonally expanded than equally common others.

The PCR contained 60 Vbeta and 13 Jbeta primers. The method was immunoSEQ multiplex PCR; TCRdb's version includes in-frame clones alone and lacks a portion of them. The repertoire holds about 170,000 clones, with about 76% as singletons. The CDR3 has 11 amino acids. Trimming removed 3 bases at V and 13 bases at J, with 10 bases between. CDR1 is MDHEN and CDR2 is SYDVKM in the germline V gene. This clone was detected only once. Its specificity is unknown. This clonotype was sampled from a young woman in good health and CMV-seropositive. The chain uses TRBV28 and TRBJ1-5, with D possibly matching TRBD1 (6 bases). The sequenced sample was PBMCs. The CDR3 here is CASSLGAMQHF. The DNA for the CDR3 is TGTGCCAGCAGTTTGGGGGCCATGCAGCATTTT.